This TCR beta chain appears in the sequencing data of a study of B cell selection in AIRE deficiency. Clones were sequenced by immunoSEQ multiplex PCR, and TCRdb holds only the in-frame ones, with some missing. In the table there are fewer than 30,000 clones, roughly 96% of which are singletons. Conventional CD4 T cells were sorted as CD4+CD127+ cells. The table lists this clone with a count of one. As yet, its antigen is unknown. V shed 0 bases and J 8 bases; nucleotides not matched to a gene: 9. The CDR3 runs 16 residues. Looked up from germline, CDR1 is SGDLS and CDR2 is YYNGEE. Study-level results: Shared Treg sequences had shorter CDR3s, biased toward rearrangements with few non-templated insertions. Of several thousand shared Treg TCRbeta sequences, 25% to 35% were healthy-donor-only and 9.3% patient-only. About 30.6% of healthy-shared Treg sequences were found among patient Tconv cells. Tconv and Treg cells from AIRE-deficient patients resembled healthy donors in TCRBV usage, CDR3 length and diversity.

The source material was conventional CD4+ T cells sorted from PBMCs. The chain carries TRBV9 and TRBJ2-1; 9 bases are shared with TRBD1. The sequence derives from a human donor with AIRE deficiency. CDR3 loop: CASSVATGGQGHEQFF. CDR3 DNA sequence: TGTGCCAGCAGCGTAGCTACTGGGGGACAGGGCCATGAGCAGTTCTTC.